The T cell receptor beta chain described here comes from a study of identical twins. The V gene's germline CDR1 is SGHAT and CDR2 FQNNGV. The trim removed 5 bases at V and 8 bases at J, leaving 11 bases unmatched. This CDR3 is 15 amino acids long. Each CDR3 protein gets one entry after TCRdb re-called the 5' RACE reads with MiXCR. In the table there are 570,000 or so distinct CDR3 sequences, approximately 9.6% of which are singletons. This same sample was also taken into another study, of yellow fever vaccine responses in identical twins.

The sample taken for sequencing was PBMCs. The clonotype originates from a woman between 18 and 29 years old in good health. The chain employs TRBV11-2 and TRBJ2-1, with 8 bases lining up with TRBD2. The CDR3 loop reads CASSRGLEEGYEQFF. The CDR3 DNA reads TGTGCCAGCAGCAGGGGACTAGAAGAAGGCTATGAGCAGTTCTTC.